This T cell receptor (beta chain) comes out of a study of monozygotic twins with inflammatory bowel disease. Template switching appended UMIs that held a 6-nucleotide sample barcode. From the 5' RACE reads, TCRdb lists one entry per CDR3 protein and no DNA. The specimen's table records around 140,000 distinct CDR3 sequences. Sample: blood. The sequence was collected from a human donor with ulcerative colitis or Crohn's disease, or a healthy co-twin of an affected twin (not recorded which).

CDR3 amino acids: CASSSLQSGRTDTQYF. The chain is built from TRBV19 and TRBJ2-3; TCRdb lists TRBD2, though no DNA is available to test this call. From germline, CDR1 is LNHDA and CDR2 SQIVND (reference sequence). CDR3 size: 16 residues. Based on the CDR3 plus reference TRBV19 and TRBJ2-3, the full variable domain is DGGITQSPKYLFRKEGQNVTLSCEQNLNHDAMYWYRQDPGQGLRLIYYSQIVNDFQKGDIAEGYSVSREKKESFPLTVTSAQKNPTAFYLCASSSLQSGRTDTQYFGPGTRLTVL.